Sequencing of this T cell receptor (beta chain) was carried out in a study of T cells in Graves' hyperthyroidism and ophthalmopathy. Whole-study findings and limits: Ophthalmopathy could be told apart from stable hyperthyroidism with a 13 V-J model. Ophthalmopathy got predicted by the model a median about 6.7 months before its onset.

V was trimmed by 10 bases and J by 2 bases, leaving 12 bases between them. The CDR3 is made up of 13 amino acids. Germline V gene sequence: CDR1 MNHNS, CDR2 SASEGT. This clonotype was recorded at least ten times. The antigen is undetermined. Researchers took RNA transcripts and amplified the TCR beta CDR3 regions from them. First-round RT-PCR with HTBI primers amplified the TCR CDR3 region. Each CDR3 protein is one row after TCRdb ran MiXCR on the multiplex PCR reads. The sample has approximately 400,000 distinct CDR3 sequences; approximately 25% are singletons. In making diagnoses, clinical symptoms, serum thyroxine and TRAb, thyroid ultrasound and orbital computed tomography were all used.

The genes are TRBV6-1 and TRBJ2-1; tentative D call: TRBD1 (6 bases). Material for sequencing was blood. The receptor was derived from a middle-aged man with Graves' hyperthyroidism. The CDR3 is CATERGTYNEQFF. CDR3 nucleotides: TGTGCCACGGAGAGGGGGACCTACAATGAGCAGTTCTTC.